The rows below give T cell receptor beta chains drawn from one sample of a study of T-cell memory formation after mild COVID-19. In TCRdb, the 5' RACE reads were re-called with MiXCR into one record per CDR3 protein. The sample includes hundreds of thousands of distinct CDR3 sequences, around 15% of them seen just once. Sequences were obtained from PBMCs or a T cell subset sorted from them (not recorded which). Receptor source: a man younger than 35 who had mild COVID-19 (a few samples of this study predate the infection). Cell type and time point are not known. Each CDR3 is given with its conserved first and last residue. The D gene is left open where the match is weak. Only some rows state a clone size, as once, few, many or a class for expanded clones.

TRBJ2-1,-,-,TRBV10-3,TGTGCCATCAGTGACGAGGGGGGGCCTGATGAGCAGTTCTTC,CAISDEGGPDEQFF
TRBJ1-3,-,-,TRBV18,TGTGCCAGCTCACCATCGGACGCCTACTCTGGAAACACCATATATTTT,CASSPSDAYSGNTIYF
TRBJ2-2,-,few,TRBV9,TGTGCCAGCAGCATGCCGAAGATTAGGGGCACCGGGGAGCTGTTTTTT,CASSMPKIRGTGELFF
TRBJ2-5,-,few,TRBV5-1,TGCGCCAGCAGCTTGAGGTCAGAAGGGACCCAGTACTTC,CASSLRSEGTQYF
TRBJ1-2,TRBD1,-,TRBV3-1,TGTGCCAGCAGCCACACAGGGGGCCGGACTAGAATGTATGGCTACACCTTC,CASSHTGGRTRMYGYTF
TRBJ2-7,TRBD1,few,TRBV20-1,TGCAGTGCTGGGACAGGGGGTCCGAAGGCCGAGCAGTACTTC,CSAGTGGPKAEQYF
TRBJ1-5,TRBD1,few,TRBV5-1,TGCGCCAGCAGTCCCGGGGGACAGACGGACTTATTCCAGCCCCAGCATTTT,CASSPGGQTDLFQPQHF
TRBJ1-1,TRBD1,-,TRBV3-1,TGTGCCAGCAGGCAAGAACAGGGGTGGGACACTGAAGCTTTCTTT,CASRQEQGWDTEAFF
TRBJ2-1,TRBD2,-,TRBV7-2,TGTGCCAGCAGCTTCTTGGGGAGGGGTATTCGGTTCTTC,CASSFLGRGIRFF
TRBJ2-7,-,-,TRBV29-1,TGCAGCGTTGGGGGGTCTTTCTCCTACGAGCAGTACTTC,CSVGGSFSYEQYF
TRBJ1-1,-,-,TRBV28,TGTGCCGCAAAAGTGGGATCTGATGAAGCTTTCTTT,CAAKVGSDEAFF
TRBJ1-1,-,few,TRBV19,TGTGCCAGTAGTACGACAGGATTCGGGAGGATAGACACTGAAGCTTTCTTT,CASSTTGFGRIDTEAFF
TRBJ2-5,TRBD2,few,TRBV13,TGTGCCAGCAGCCCAACAGCGGGGGGCCTTGAGACCCAGTACTTC,CASSPTAGGLETQYF
TRBJ2-2,TRBD2,few,TRBV4-3,TGCGCCAGCACGGAGGGACTAGCGAGAACCGGGGAGCTGTTTTTT,CASTEGLARTGELFF
TRBJ2-7,-,-,TRBV29-1,TGCAGCGTTGAAGAGACGGAATCCTACGAGCAGTACTTC,CSVEETESYEQYF
TRBJ1-5,-,-,TRBV12-3/TRBV12-4,TGTGCCCCAATGGGGGGGGTTTGGTGCAATCAGCCCCAGCATTTT,CAPMGGVWCNQPQHF
TRBJ1-1,-,-,TRBV20-1,TGCAGTGCTAGAGCTGCGGAGGGAAACACTGAAGCTTTCTTT,CSARAAEGNTEAFF
TRBJ2-2,-,few,TRBV7-9,TGTGCCAGCAGCTTAGTTCAAGTGACAGAGAACACCGGGGAGCTGTTTTTT,CASSLVQVTENTGELFF
TRBJ2-5,-,few,TRBV4-1,TGCGCCAGCAGCGACCCGGCGGAGGCCCAGTACTTC,CASSDPAEAQYF
TRBJ2-5,-,few,TRBV27,TGTGCCAGCAGAACATGGGGGGAAGAGACCCAGTACTTC,CASRTWGEETQYF
TRBJ2-5,-,many,TRBV5-1,TGCGCCAGCAGCTGGGGAGTAGAAGAGACCCAGTACTTC,CASSWGVEETQYF
TRBJ2-5,-,many,TRBV12-3/TRBV12-4,TGTGCCAGCAGTTTAGGGTCGGCCAGCCCCGGGGAGACCCAGTACTTC,CASSLGSASPGETQYF
TRBJ2-3,-,-,TRBV12-3/TRBV12-4,TGTGCCAGCAGCATTAGCGGAACTAGCACAGATACGCAGTATTTT,CASSISGTSTDTQYF
TRBJ1-2,TRBD1,few,TRBV7-9,TGTGCCAGCAGCCAGTCCGGGACAGGGGGAGGCTACACCTTC,CASSQSGTGGGYTF
TRBJ1-2,TRBD1,few,TRBV27,TGTGCCAGCAGTTCGGGACAGTGGGGCGGCTACACCTTC,CASSSGQWGGYTF
TRBJ1-5,-,few,TRBV6-5,TGTGCCTGTAGGGGCAGGGCGGGTCAGCCCCAGCATTTT,CACRGRAGQPQHF
TRBJ1-4,TRBD1,many,TRBV12-3/TRBV12-4,TGTGCCAGCAGTTCCGGGACAGGGTTGAGTGAAAAACTGTTTTTT,CASSSGTGLSEKLFF
TRBJ2-5,-,-,TRBV9,TGTGCCAGCAGCGCCGGGACGGCCTTAGGGGAGACCCAGTACTTC,CASSAGTALGETQYF
TRBJ1-5,-,few,TRBV29-1,TGCAGCGTTGTGTTACAGCCCAATCAGCCCCAGCATTTT,CSVVLQPNQPQHF